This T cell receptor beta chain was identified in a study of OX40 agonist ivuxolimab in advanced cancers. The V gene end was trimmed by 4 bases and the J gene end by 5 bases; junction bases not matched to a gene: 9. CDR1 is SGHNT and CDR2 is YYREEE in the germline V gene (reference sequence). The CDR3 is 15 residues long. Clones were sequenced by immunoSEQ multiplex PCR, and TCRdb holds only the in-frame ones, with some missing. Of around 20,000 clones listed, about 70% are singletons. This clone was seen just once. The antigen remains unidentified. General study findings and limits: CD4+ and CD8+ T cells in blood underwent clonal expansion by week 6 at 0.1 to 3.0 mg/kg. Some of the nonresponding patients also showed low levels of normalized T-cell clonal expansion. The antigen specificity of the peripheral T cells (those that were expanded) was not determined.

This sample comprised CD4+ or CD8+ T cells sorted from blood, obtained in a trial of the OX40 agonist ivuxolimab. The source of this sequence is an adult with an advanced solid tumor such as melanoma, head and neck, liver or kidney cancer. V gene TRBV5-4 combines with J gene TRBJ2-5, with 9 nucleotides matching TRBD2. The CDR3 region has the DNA TGTGCCAGCAGCCCGACGGGACTAGCAGGGGAGACCCAGTACTTC. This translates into CASSPTGLAGETQYF.